This T cell receptor beta chain was captured in a study of shared T cell receptors in the human thymus (dated by TCRdb to the early 2020s). About the investigation overall: The study investigated the way shared, self-reactive T-cell receptor alpha chains are produced in the human thymus.

Libraries were made using the immunoSEQ multiplex PCR assay. This is the immuneACCESS table as TCRdb keeps it, with only in-frame sequences that have V and J called. A part of the clones is gone; compared with another copy, unresolved V genes explain less than half, and the rest is unexplained. This sample comprises almost 550,000 clones, around three quarters of them detected only once. The ten largest make up around 0.013% of the sample. Notes on this clone: What this receptor recognizes is not known. Within one base of it there is no much larger clone, and no base qualities were kept.

V is pruned by 1 base and J by 7 bases, leaving 7 bases of the junction without a gene match. The CDR3 holds 15 amino acids from the cysteine to the phenylalanine. The kept DNA is CDR3 alone, 45 bases in frame from the first base. Looking up the germline V gene yields CDR1 LGHNA and CDR2 YNFKEQ. These data also featured in a second study, about human thymus T cells. Reported in the second study: In Finland, the donors were immunologically healthy infants who were having open corrective cardiac surgery for congenital heart defects. The thymus tissue came from surgical resects taken out during corrective cardiac surgery. Usage of V and J gene segments appeared to be biased in both the thymic and the peripheral blood repertoires. Highly overlapping thymic TCR repertoires among unrelated individuals were reported in the related research. TCR alpha and beta repertoires from roughly 8 infant thymus samples and a few related peripheral blood samples were characterized in the study. Donor ages ranged from about 6 to 250 days, and the cohort comprised about six male and a couple of female infants. After being mechanically released from the tissue, thymocytes were kept at -70 degrees C in pellets of roughly 9.5-32 million cells. A QIAsymphony instrument was used to extract genomic DNA from frozen cell pellets. TCRB and TCRAD loci were amplified from a standardized quantity of quality-controlled genomic DNA using the immunoSEQ multiplex PCR assay. The V(D)J region was spanned by amplicons of a length sufficient to cover the CDR3 and to identify V and J genes. Through the commercial immunoSEQ service, the amplicons were sequenced on an Illumina platform. Primer bias and sequencing errors were corrected using previously described methods, and TCRAD and TCRB definitions followed the IMGT database. immunoSEQ Analyzer 3.0 and VDJTools were used for repertoire analysis, which covered basic statistics, V/J segment usage, diversity estimates, rarefaction and pairwise overlap. Diversity was estimated with Chao1, ChaoE, Efron-Thisted, Shannon and inverse Simpson indices, and also on datasets down-sampled to the smallest sample. Repertoire overlap used strict matching of CDR3 nucleotide sequence, V gene and J gene, with Jaccard-based multidimensional scaling clustering. Thymus samples yielded on average about 810,000 unique TCRB clonotypes, compared with 65,000 to 100,000 from blood samples.

The sample was thymocytes. This receptor was taken from a boy under three years old with a congenital heart defect. Donor details come from another sample of the same person, matched by shared clones. The chain employs TRBV4-2 and TRBJ2-3, with 8 central nucleotides matching TRBD2. This receptor carries the CDR3 CASSQGGPGGNTQYF. The DNA sequence is given as TGTGCCAGCAGCCAAGGCGGCCCGGGGGGGAATACGCAGTATTTT.